This T cell receptor beta chain was recovered during a study of blood T cell repertoires in COVID-19. Study information: Sites across the United States, Italy and Spain contributed samples from acute and convalescent COVID-19.

The table came from immunoSEQ multiplex PCR; TCRdb's copy has only in-frame clones and leaves some out. The profile shows about 160,000 clones, 82% of them singletons. Germline CDR1 and CDR2: SEHNR and FQNEAQ (reference sequence). V was shortened by 4 bases and J by 1 base, with 10 bases between the two germline ends. This CDR3 is built from 15 residues. This clone has a single count. Enrollees, roughly 18 to 95 years old, lived in 24 US areas. Participants' own reports of clinical history determined their cohort assignment. The chain carries TRBV7-9 and TRBJ2-2; D possibly corresponds to TRBD1 (6 bases). The sequence derives from a man aged 60 to 69 who had recovered from COVID-19. Sequenced sample: PBMCs or T cells enriched from blood (not recorded which). CDR3 DNA: TGTGCCAGCAGCTCGGACAGAAAGAACACCGGGGAGCTGTTTTTT. The encoded protein is CASSSDRKNTGELFF.